This TCR beta chain comes out of a study of OX40 agonist ivuxolimab in advanced cancers. The germline V and J ends were trimmed by 5 bases and 8 bases, with 27 bases remaining between them. The length of the CDR3 is 17 residues. The V gene's germline CDR1 is SGHAT and CDR2 FQNNGV. The method was immunoSEQ multiplex PCR; TCRdb's version includes in-frame clones alone and lacks a portion of them. The sample lists approximately 80,000 clones, approximately 89% seen once, with roughly 0.17% in the top ten. The input for sequencing was CD4+ or CD8+ T cells sorted from blood, taken in a trial of the OX40 agonist ivuxolimab. The sequence was obtained from an adult with an advanced solid tumor such as melanoma, head and neck, liver or kidney cancer. The rearrangement uses TRBV11-2 and TRBJ1-2, with D possibly matching TRBD1 (6 bases). The CDR3 spells CASSRTPSGRPQGGYTF. The CDR3 DNA reads TGTGCCAGCAGCAGAACCCCCTCGGGCAGACCCCAGGGGGGCTACACCTTC.